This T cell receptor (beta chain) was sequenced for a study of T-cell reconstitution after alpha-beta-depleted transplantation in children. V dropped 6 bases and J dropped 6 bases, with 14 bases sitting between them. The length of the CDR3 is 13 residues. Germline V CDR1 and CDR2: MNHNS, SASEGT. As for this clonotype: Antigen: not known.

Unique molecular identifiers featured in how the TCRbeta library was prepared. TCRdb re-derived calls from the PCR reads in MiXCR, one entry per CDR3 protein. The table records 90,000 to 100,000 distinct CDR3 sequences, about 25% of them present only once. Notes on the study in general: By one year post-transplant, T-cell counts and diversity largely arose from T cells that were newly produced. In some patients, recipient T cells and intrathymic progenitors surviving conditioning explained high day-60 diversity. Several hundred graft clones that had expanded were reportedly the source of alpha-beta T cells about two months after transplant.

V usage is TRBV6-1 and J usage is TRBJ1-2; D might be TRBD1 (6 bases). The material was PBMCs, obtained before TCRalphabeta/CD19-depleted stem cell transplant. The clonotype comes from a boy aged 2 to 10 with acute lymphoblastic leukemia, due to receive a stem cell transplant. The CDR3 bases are TGTGCCAGCAGCCCCAGGGGTTGGAATGGCTACACCTTC. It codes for CASSPRGWNGYTF.